This T cell receptor beta chain was profiled in a study of CD8+ T cells in alopecia areata (dated by TCRdb to 2016 to 2018). Regarding the complete study: Treated patients were enrolled in an open-label pilot trial of oral tofacitinib, 5 to 10 mg twice daily, for moderate-to-severe alopecia areata. Patients received tofacitinib for 6 to 18 months and were then followed off drug for 6 months to check for delayed response and recurrence. The study used high-throughput TCRbeta sequencing to examine T cell clonal expansion in alopecia areata, in both the C3H/HeJ mouse model and human patients. On the human side, TCRbeta sequencing was run on scalp tissue and on sorted CD4+ and CD8+ peripheral blood T cells from healthy controls and from alopecia areata patients with either patchy or totalis/universalis disease. Biopsies were taken from tofacitinib-treated patients at baseline and again at 4 and 24 weeks into treatment, and several of those patients also had a later scalp biopsy. Clonality in the scalp was compared among normal scalp (n=4), patchy alopecia areata scalp (n=8), and alopecia totalis/universalis scalp (n=8). RNA was obtained with the PAXgene miRNA kit for fixed scalp, the miRNeasy kit for PBMCs, and the RNeasy kit for mouse skin. Amplification of TCRbeta CDR3 regions was done by immunoSEQ multiplex PCR using 35 Vbeta forward primers and 13 Jbeta reverse primers.

V lost 5 bases and J lost 4 bases, and the count of bases not matched to a germline gene is 3. The germline V gene (reference sequence) gives CDR1 as MNHNY and CDR2 as SVGAGI. The CDR3 measures 14 amino acids from cysteine to phenylalanine. Of the read, only the CDR3 DNA is kept; its 42 bases are in frame from base 1. What the work shows at the level of the full study, not this receptor alone: TCR sequences shared between patients were less clear than in mice, possibly partly because of HLA diversity in the patient population. Lesional scalp, especially in alopecia totalis/universalis, showed higher clonality and more expanded CD8+ clones than normal scalp, suggesting antigenic drive. Unlike mouse skin, which is dominated by gammadelta T cells, normal human skin has resident alphabeta T cells that are also sequenced, and this complicates analysis of the scalp TCR repertoire.

Library construction relied on the immunoSEQ multiplex PCR assay. RNA was extracted from all samples and reverse transcribed into cDNA, which served as template for TCR sequencing. SuperScript III was used to make first-strand cDNA, primed with a 2:1 mix of oligo-dT and random hexamers. A synthetic immune receptor repertoire was used to measure amplification bias, and any remaining bias was corrected computationally. Per the authors' processing: Raw reads were preprocessed to remove errors, and CDR3 was defined according to IMGT conventions as the region from the conserved cysteine to phenylalanine. To get clonality, Shannon entropy was normalized by log2 of the number of productive unique TCRs and the result was subtracted from 1. Scalp TCRbeta sequences were cross-referenced with sorted blood CD4 and CD8 repertoires so that the CD4 or CD8 identity of scalp clones could be inferred. The table comes from immuneACCESS by way of TCRdb, which keeps in-frame sequences with V and J called. Part of the clones is missing from these tables; in studies checked, under half for an unresolved V gene and the rest for unknown reasons. That table is the source of V, J and clone size, and D and trimming were worked out from the DNA. The sample contains approximately 89,000 clones, roughly two fifths of them found a single time. Under 0.9% of the sample lies in the top ten.

The sample holds a few counts of this clone. Its target antigen remains unknown. Per-base qualities were not stored, and no clone one base away is much larger. Peripheral blood and lesional scalp punch biopsies were obtained from patients with alopecia areata. PBMCs were isolated by density centrifugation and stained for CD3, CD4 and CD8, and CD4+ and CD8+ T cells were sorted on a FACSAria. Sequencing input: CD4+ T cells sorted from blood. The rearranged chain carries TRBV6-6 and TRBJ2-1; 9 middle bases align to TRBD1. This clonotype was obtained from a human donor with alopecia areata. The CDR3: CASSRQGGYNEQFF. The nucleotide sequence reads as follows: TGTGCCAGCAGTCGACAGGGGGGATACAATGAGCAGTTCTTC.